This T cell receptor beta chain was found in a study of cytomegalovirus exposure and HLA in healthy donors. Study background: The 130 or so validation repertoires, a later analysis reported, used the same platform as the 550 to 700 repertoires from the first cohort.

This table comes from immunoSEQ multiplex PCR, and its TCRdb copy is limited to in-frame clones, with some not included. The repertoire has roughly 170,000 clones, about 86% of them found once; the top ten carry 2.5% to 3%. The germline CDR1 and CDR2 sequences are SNHLY and FYNNEI. The CDR3 spans 17 residues. The ends lost 5 bases at V and 1 base at J; junction bases unmatched: 12. Sequencing used PBMCs. This chain joins TRBV2 and TRBJ2-5, with 8 positions matching TRBD2. This clonotype was obtained from a young woman in good health and CMV-seropositive. This CDR3 reads CASSTALGLGGQETQYF. The CDR3 DNA reads TGTGCCAGCAGTACGGCCCTGGGACTAGGAGGCCAAGAGACCCAGTACTTC.